This entry features one T cell receptor (beta chain) sequence. Its antigen is still unknown. This sample stems from a study of cytomegalovirus exposure and HLA in healthy donors. Both 60 Vbeta primers and 13 Jbeta primers went into the PCR. The table came from immunoSEQ multiplex PCR; TCRdb's copy has only in-frame clones and leaves some out. The sample has 160,000 or so clones, over 60% seen once. Per the germline V gene, CDR1 is SNHLY and CDR2 is FYNNEI. Trimming removed 1 base from V and 4 bases from J, with 5 bases in between. The CDR3 length is 13 residues. General study points: When analyzed later, a missense DCLRE1C variant was found to be linked to TCR beta V- and J-gene trimming. Immune exposure information comprised only CMV serostatus.

Sequencing used PBMCs. This sequence originates from a young woman in good health and CMV-seronegative. This chain connects TRBV2 to TRBJ2-1; D not certain. The CDR3 region has the DNA TGTGCCAGCAGTGAAGGACTGTACAATGAGCAGTTCTTC. Amino acids: CASSEGLYNEQFF.